The source of this T cell receptor (beta chain) is a study of CD8 T cells in Susac syndrome (dated by TCRdb to the late 2010s). A note on the overall study: Among the Susac syndrome patients who were sequenced, clinically active disease was present in more than five and clinical remission was observed in eight or nine. At blood withdrawal, Susac syndrome patients were therapy-naive, treated with corticosteroids (with IVIg additionally given to some), or treated with IVIg alone. Whether CD8+ T cell activation and differentiation in Susac syndrome was antigen driven was tested using repertoire sequencing. Paper-wide results and their limitations: The number of individuals in the TCR sequencing and HLA analysis was acknowledged as relatively small. In patients with Susac syndrome, the CD4+ T cell repertoire showed no detectable clonal expansion.

To note about this clonotype: There is no known antigen for this receptor. No base quality information exists; no much larger clone differs at one position.

RNA was extracted using the RNeasy kit, and roughly 0.5 to 1 ug of the RNA was reverse transcribed with random hexamers. The immunoSEQ multiplex PCR assay, covering 54 Vbeta and 13 Jbeta segments, was used to amplify TCR beta CDR3 regions. PCR amplification bias was corrected by using a synthetic template baseline for primer optimization and computational correction. Turning to the authors' computational methods: Only productive sequences were kept, with reads annotated to V, D and J genes according to IMGT and analyzed in immunoSEQ Analyzer. Clonality was computed as one minus Shannon entropy normalized by log2 of the number of productive unique sequences. Public and private clones were assessed among the 100 most prevalent clones of each patient and control. A clone was defined as Susac-specific if it was absent from the healthy and MS cohorts, from 950 to 1,300 published viral clones and from other ImmuneACCESS disease sequences. The public reads were quality trimmed at Q25 with fastp and then assembled into clones with MiXCR by TCRdb, keeping productive beta chains. Under each unique CDR3 protein, matching rows form one entry showing the most common genes and DNA. The V and J calls were determined by TCRdb, not by the authors. The sample has tens of thousands of distinct CDR3 sequences on record, around 94% of them singletons. The leading ten clones occupy about 0.28% of the sample.

The cysteine opens and the phenylalanine closes a CDR3 of 19 amino acids. This entry keeps only the CDR3 DNA: 57 bases, framed from base 1. Trimming accounts for 1 base at V and 7 bases at J, while the number of junction bases matched to no gene is 17. CDR1 LGHDT and CDR2 YNNKEL are derived from the germline V gene (reference sequence). Peripheral blood CD8+ and CD4+ T cells from healthy donors, Susac syndrome patients and multiple sclerosis patients were profiled by high-throughput TCR beta sequencing. Susac syndrome patients met recently defined diagnostic criteria for definite or probable disease. CD8+ TEMRA cells were enriched by FACS, while bulk CD8+ and CD4+ T cells were purified by magnetic negative isolation. Blood was drawn into EDTA tubes, processed within 24 hours, and PBMCs were isolated by density gradient centrifugation. PBMCs destined for TCR sequencing were cryopreserved in liquid nitrogen and later thawed in a 37 °C water bath. Purity of sorted or isolated CD4+, CD8+ and CD8+ TEMRA cells was at least 90%.

Sequencing used CD4+ T cells from PBMCs. Here the chain combines TRBV3-1 and TRBJ2-5, with 11 bases matching TRBD1. The TCR sequence derives from a human donor with Susac syndrome. The DNA sequence is TGTGCCAGCAGCCAAGTGTATATGCGGACAGGGGGCGAAATTTGGACCCAGTACTTC. This gives the protein CASSQVYMRTGGEIWTQYF.